These 13 T cell receptor beta chains share one sample of origin, sequenced in a study of T cell changes during pregnancy in multiple sclerosis. Repertoires were generated with immunoSEQ multiplex PCR, while TCRdb's copy carries only in-frame clones and drops some. Among 40,000 to 65,000 clones listed, around 92% were seen once. This specimen consisted of CD4+ T cells from peripheral blood mononuclear cells, obtained in the third trimester of pregnancy. The receptors were sampled from a female donor with multiple sclerosis, enrolled in a pregnancy study.

J is TRBJ1-6 and V is TRBV2; D uncertain. Germline V gives CDR1 SNHLY, CDR2 FYNNEI. Between the trimmed V and J ends, which lost 6 bases and 6 bases, there was a span of 9 bases. This CDR3 has 13 amino acids. This CDR3 reads CASSSSFNSPLHF. The DNA of the CDR3 is TGTGCCAGCAGCTCCAGTTTTAATTCACCCCTCCACTTT.

The chain is built from TRBV5-6 and TRBJ2-7, with D possibly TRBD1 on 6 matching bases. Trimming pared 10 bases from V and 7 bases from J, leaving 9 bases between. Germline loops: CDR1 SGHDT, CDR2 YYEEEE. The CDR3 runs to 9 residues. DNA of the CDR3: TGTGCCTTCCAGGGGGAGCAGTACTTC. Translated, it gives CAFQGEQYF.

The genes are TRBV19 and TRBJ1-3; tentative D call: TRBD1 (5 bases). V shed 3 bases and J shed 3 bases, with 12 bases lying between them. This CDR3 spans 15 amino acids. CDR1 is LNHDA, CDR2 SQIVND, per germline (reference sequence). The DNA of the CDR3 is TGTGCCAGTAGTATCCCAGGGTTCGGTGGAAACACCATATATTTT. This gives the protein CASSIPGFGGNTIYF.

The chain employs TRBV28 and TRBJ1-4; D remains unclear. Germline CDR1 and CDR2: MDHEN and SYDVKM. The CDR3 is made up of 11 amino acids. The V gene lost 6 bases and the J gene lost 7 bases, with 6 bases spanning the gap. The CDR3: CASRLREKLFF. The CDR3 region has the DNA TGTGCCAGCAGACTCCGTGAAAAACTGTTTTTT.

V and J are TRBV9 and TRBJ2-1; D is unclear. V lost 4 bases and J 2 bases, leaving 13 bases between the germline ends. This CDR3 comprises 15 residues. The germline V gene encodes CDR1 SGDLS and CDR2 YYNGEE. The CDR3 DNA reads TGTGCCAGCAGCCCACGGGTCTCAACCTACAATGAGCAGTTCTTC. Protein product: CASSPRVSTYNEQFF.

There are a few counts of this clone. V and J are TRBV2 and TRBJ1-2, with D possibly matching TRBD1 (6 bases). The length of the CDR3 is 12 residues. Germline values: CDR1 SNHLY, CDR2 FYNNEI. Deletions cut 6 bases from V and 4 bases from J, with 9 bases between. CDR3 sequence reads: CASRSDSYGYTF. For the CDR3, the DNA is TGTGCCAGCAGGTCGGACAGCTATGGCTACACCTTC.

The CDR3 is CASSVDTSGGAMETQYF. The DNA for the CDR3 is TGTGCCAGCAGCGTAGACACTAGCGGGGGGGCAATGGAGACCCAGTACTTC. The chain couples TRBV9 to TRBJ2-5, with 13 bases that match TRBD2. This CDR3 comprises 17 residues. In germline, CDR1 is SGDLS, CDR2 YYNGEE. With V trimmed by 0 bases and J by 5 bases, 7 bases remained unmatched.

This clone was picked up one time. The chain links TRBV5-1 to TRBJ1-2; D perhaps matches TRBD1 (5 bases). Germline CDR1 and CDR2: SGHRS and YFSETQ. With 0 bases removed from V and 4 bases from J, the gap between germline ends came to 10 bases. The CDR3 runs 14 residues. CDR3 region: CASSLVVDTYGYTF. CDR3 in DNA: TGCGCCAGCAGCTTGGTTGTGGACACCTATGGCTACACCTTC.

This rearrangement joins TRBV5-1 to TRBJ2-7, with D maybe TRBD1 (6 bases). The CDR3 is 12 residues long. Trimming removed 4 bases at V and 7 bases at J, with 12 bases between. CDR1 SGHRS and CDR2 YFSETQ come from the germline V gene. CDR3 coding DNA: TGCGCCAGCAGCGGGCAGGGGAATGAGCAGTACTTC. This codes for CASSGQGNEQYF. Together with reference TRBV5-1 and TRBJ2-7, the CDR3 gives the full variable domain: KAGVTQTPRYLIKTRGQQVTLSCSPISGHRSVSWYQQTPGQGLQFLFEYFSETQRNKGNFPGRFSGRQFSNSRSEMNVSTLELGDSALYLCASSGQGNEQYFGPGTRLTVT.

The chain links TRBV30 to TRBJ2-1, with D maybe TRBD1 (6 bases). Germline V gene sequence: CDR1 GTSNPN, CDR2 SVGIG (reference sequence). The CDR3 sequence is 14 residues long. Trimming shortened V by 4 bases and J by 7 bases, and 17 bases separated the two germline ends. CDR3 nucleotide sequence: TGTGCCTGGAACCCCGGACGGCAGGGGAATGAGCAGTTCTTC. Its protein is CAWNPGRQGNEQFF.

The J gene is TRBJ2-7, the V gene TRBV9, with TRBD1 matching 10 bases. The germline V gene has CDR1 SGDLS and CDR2 YYNGEE. CDR3 length: 15 amino acids. Losses at the gene ends were 3 bases for V and 2 bases for J; bases not matched to a gene: 5. CDR3 sequence reads: CASSGDRGPPYEQYF. The CDR3 DNA is TGTGCCAGCAGCGGGGACAGGGGACCACCCTACGAGCAGTACTTC.

This clone was picked up one time. The chain couples TRBV6-6 to TRBJ1-1; D not certain. The CDR3 is made up of 14 amino acids. Germline V gene lookup returns CDR1 MNHNY and CDR2 SVGAGI (reference sequence). The V end was cut by 2 bases, the J end by 5 bases, with 12 bases between. The CDR3 DNA follows: TGTGCCAGCAGTTACGAGGGTGACGGGACTGAAGCTTTCTTT. This translates into CASSYEGDGTEAFF.

This clone came up once. This chain uses TRBV5-5 with TRBJ1-4, with 8 bases lining up with TRBD1. There are 16 residues in the CDR3. V lost 3 bases, J lost 1 base, and 5 bases stayed unmatched. CDR1 SGHKS and CDR2 YYEKEE come from the germline V gene (reference sequence). The CDR3 DNA is TGTGCCAGCAGCTCGACAGGGGAGCGAACTAATGAAAAACTGTTTTTT. This translates into CASSSTGERTNEKLFF.